One and the same sample provided the 26 T cell receptor beta chains below, sequenced in a study of CD8+CD57+ T cells in acquired aplastic anemia. Using genomic DNA as the template, TCR beta VDJ and CDR3 profiling was carried out. Using its own MiXCR run on the reads, TCRdb lists one record per CDR3 protein. This sample has about 180,000 distinct CDR3 sequences, with more than 45% found just once. Patients selected for sequencing had displayed CD8+CD57+ cell expansion by flow cytometry. The source material was sorted CD4+, CD8+, or CD8+CD57+ T cells (not recorded which) from PBMCs. Source of these receptors: a human donor with aplastic anemia.

This clonotype was observed at least ten times. V and J are TRBV19 and TRBJ1-2, with 9 positions matching TRBD1. Trimming at V came to 7 bases and at J to 2 bases, leaving 5 bases not matched to a gene. Germline V gene data show CDR1 as LNHDA and CDR2 as SQIVND (reference sequence). The CDR3 consists of 14 residues. CDR3 nucleotide sequence: TGTGCCAGTAACACAGGGGGCCAGAACTATGGCTACACCTTC. It yields the protein CASNTGGQNYGYTF.

The V and J genes are TRBV5-1 and TRBJ1-6; weak D call: TRBD1 (5 bases). V dropped 6 bases and J dropped 9 bases, with 19 bases sitting between them. Germline V gene sequence: CDR1 SGHRS, CDR2 YFSETQ. The CDR3 is made up of 15 amino acids. CDR3 bases: TGCGCCAGCACACCAGAAGACAGAAGCAGTTCACCCCTCCACTTT. Translating it yields CASTPEDRSSSPLHF.

This clonotype was detected ten times or more. The rearrangement uses TRBV11-1 and TRBJ2-1; 14 nucleotides line up with TRBD2. The CDR3 has 19 amino acids. The junction had 10 bases not matched to a gene; V was cut back by 3 bases and J by 3 bases. Germline CDR1 reads SGHAT; CDR2 reads FQDESV (reference sequence). CDR3 sequence (DNA): TGTGCCAGCAGCTTCCGGACTAGCGGGGGGCTTGGAATCTACAATGAGCAGTTCTTC. It specifies CASSFRTSGGLGIYNEQFF.

This clonotype came up many times. The CDR3 DNA reads as TGTGCCAGCAGTGAACAACAGGCCCTCACCTGGTATGGCTACACCTTC. It is translated as CASSEQQALTWYGYTF. The chain carries TRBV25-1 and TRBJ1-2; a weak D match, TRBD1 (5 bases). The V end lost 2 bases, the J end lost 5 bases, and 18 bases lay between the germline ends. Looked up from germline, CDR1 is MGHDK and CDR2 is SYGVNS. The CDR3 totals 16 residues.

The table lists this clonotype with many counts. The chain joins TRBV5-6 to TRBJ1-2, with a weak D call TRBD1 (6 bases). Germline CDR1 SGHDT, CDR2 YYEEEE. Trimming pared 2 bases from V and 2 bases from J, leaving 10 bases between. This CDR3 is 14 amino acids long. CDR3 amino acids: CASSFFDRNYGYTF. Written as DNA, the CDR3 is TGTGCCAGCAGCTTTTTCGACAGGAACTATGGCTACACCTTC.

This clonotype has at least ten counts. One end of the junction does not line up with germline, which may come from a read error. The chain combines TRBV19 with TRBJ1-6, with a possible D match to TRBD1 (5 bases). CDR1 is LNHDA and CDR2 is SQIVND in the germline V gene (reference sequence). The CDR3 is made up of 14 amino acids. In nucleotides, the CDR3 is TGTGCCAATAGTCCAGGGCAGGATAATTCACCCCTCCACTTT. Translating gives CANSPGQDNSPLHF.

For the CDR3, the DNA is TGTGCCAGCAGCTTACGGGCCGGGACAAGCAGCTACGAGCAGTACTTC. Protein product: CASSLRAGTSSYEQYF. The J gene is TRBJ2-7, the V gene TRBV11-2, with D possibly being TRBD1 (6 bases). This CDR3 is 16 amino acids long. Germline loops: CDR1 SGHAT, CDR2 FQNNGV. Trimming stripped 2 bases from V and 3 bases from J, with 17 bases between.

The DNA of the CDR3 is TGCGCCAGCAGCGCGGGACTAGCGGGGATTAACACCGGGGAGCTGTTTTTT. It yields the protein CASSAGLAGINTGELFF. This rearrangement joins TRBV5-1 to TRBJ2-2; the match to TRBD2 covers 13 bases. V lost 4 bases and J lost 2; bases outside the gene matches: 5. CDR1 is SGHRS, CDR2 YFSETQ, per germline. The CDR3 contains 17 residues.

This clonotype showed up many times. This sequence joins TRBV7-2 and TRBJ1-1, with TRBD1 matching 7 bases. V was pared by 5 bases and J by 11 bases, with 11 bases of the junction left unmatched. The CDR3 consists of 13 residues. Germline-derived CDR1 and CDR2 are SGHTA and FQGNSA. DNA of the CDR3: TGTGCCAGCAGCCCGCACCGACAGGGTGACGCTTTCTTT. Translated: CASSPHRQGDAFF.

This clonotype was picked up many times. The V gene is TRBV4-3, the J gene TRBJ1-5; D unresolved. Germline V gene sequence: CDR1 LGHNA, CDR2 YSLEER. V lost 1 base and J lost 7, with 11 bases in between. This CDR3 is 14 amino acids long. CDR3 nucleotides: TGCGCCAGCAGCCAAGGACCAGGAGGGCAGCCCCAGCATTTT. Its translation is CASSQGPGGQPQHF.

This clonotype appeared many times. This rearrangement joins TRBV2 to TRBJ1-2, with D maybe TRBD1 (5 bases). Germline loops: CDR1 SNHLY, CDR2 FYNNEI. This CDR3 region has 12 residues. Between the trimmed V and J ends, which lost 6 bases and 12 bases, there was a span of 17 bases. CDR3 region: CASSDRTGTHTF. CDR3 DNA sequence: TGTGCCAGCAGCGATCGTACCGGGACTCACACCTTC.

This clonotype has at least ten counts. This chain joins TRBV10-3 and TRBJ1-2, with D uncertain. Trimming shortened V by 6 bases and J by 2 bases, and 16 bases separated the two germline ends. The CDR3 consists of 15 residues. CDR1 is ENHRY and CDR2 is SYGVKD in the germline V gene. CDR3 nucleotide sequence: TGTGCCATCAGGGTCCCCTTGACGGAGAACTATGGCTACACCTTC. This translates into CAIRVPLTENYGYTF.

This clonotype was counted ten times or more. The chain uses TRBV6-1 and TRBJ1-4; D not certain. Germline lookup yields CDR1 MNHNS and CDR2 SASEGT. The CDR3 spans 12 residues. The ends were cut back, 6 bases at V and 4 bases at J, with 6 bases in the middle. For the CDR3, the DNA is TGTGCCAGCAGCGGCCTTAATGAAAAACTGTTTTTT. Translated: CASSGLNEKLFF.

The chain couples TRBV24-1 to TRBJ2-6; 8 nucleotides agree with TRBD1. This CDR3 contains 17 residues. J was trimmed by 2 bases and V by 12 bases; bases with no gene match: 14. Germline loops: CDR1 KGHDR, CDR2 SFDVKD. The CDR3 DNA follows: TGTGCCGTCGCCCCGGGCAGGGGGCGCACTGGGGCCAACGTCCTGACTTTC. Its protein product is CAVAPGRGRTGANVLTF.

The rearrangement uses TRBV20-1 and TRBJ2-5, with D perhaps being TRBD1 or TRBD2 (5 bases each). The CDR3 totals 13 residues. V shed 5 bases and J shed 5 bases, with 15 bases lying between them. Germline assignment: CDR1 DFQATT and CDR2 SNEGSKA (reference sequence). CDR3: CSAPKAGTETQYF. Here the CDR3 DNA reads TGCAGTGCTCCCAAGGCAGGGACGGAGACCCAGTACTTC.

The rearrangement uses TRBV9 and TRBJ2-1, with 10 bases lining up with TRBD2. CDR3 length: 17 residues. Germline V gene sequence: CDR1 SGDLS, CDR2 YYNGEE. The V gene end was trimmed by 4 bases and the J gene end by 1 base; junction bases not matched to a gene: 8. This chain's CDR3 is CASSSSETSGSYNEQFF. In DNA form, the CDR3 reads TGTGCCAGCAGCTCAAGTGAGACTAGCGGGTCCTACAATGAGCAGTTCTTC. Supplemented by reference TRBV9 and TRBJ2-1, the full variable domain reads DSGVTQTPKHLITATGQRVTLRCSPRSGDLSVYWYQQSLDQGLQFLIQYYNGEERAKGNILERFSAQQFPDLHSELNLSSLELGDSALYFCASSSSETSGSYNEQFFGPGTRLTVL.

The chain combines TRBV2 with TRBJ1-6; D not resolved. Trimming left V 6 bases short and J 4 bases short, with 7 bases between. Germline values: CDR1 SNHLY, CDR2 FYNNEI. The CDR3 is made up of 13 amino acids. The CDR3 sequence is CASRGGYNSPLHF. For the CDR3, the DNA is TGTGCCAGCAGGGGCGGATATAATTCACCCCTCCACTTT.

This chain joins TRBV20-1 and TRBJ2-1, with D possibly TRBD2 on 5 matching bases. The CDR3 consists of 14 residues. The ends were cut back, 3 bases at V and 6 bases at J, with 15 bases in the middle. Germline CDR1 and CDR2: DFQATT and SNEGSKA (reference sequence). CDR3 nucleotide sequence: TGCAGTGCTAGCGGACCGGGGTCTGGCAATGAGCAGTTCTTC. Translating gives CSASGPGSGNEQFF.

In its sample, this clonotype was seen many times. This chain links TRBV4-2 with TRBJ1-1, with a tentative D call TRBD1 (6 bases). Trimming stripped 0 bases from V and 5 bases from J, with 16 bases between. Germline V gene sequence: CDR1 LGHNA, CDR2 YNFKEQ. The CDR3 totals 16 residues. The CDR3 loop reads CASSQDAPGGRTEAFF. CDR3 in DNA: TGTGCCAGCAGCCAAGACGCGCCCGGGGGCAGGACTGAAGCTTTCTTT.

The V and J genes are TRBV6-2 or TRBV6-3 and TRBJ2-3, with 8 bases lining up with TRBD1. Trimming cost V 0 bases and J 4 bases; bases outside gene matches: 3. Germline CDR1 reads MNHEY; CDR2 reads SVGEGT. The CDR3 totals 15 residues. CDR3: CASSYSTGGADTQYF. The CDR3 DNA reads as TGTGCCAGCAGTTACTCTACAGGGGGAGCAGATACGCAGTATTTT.

The CDR3: CAISGRRGSQPQHF. Written as DNA, the CDR3 is TGTGCTATCTCGGGCAGGCGAGGGAGTCAGCCCCAGCATTTT. The chain carries TRBV25-1 and TRBJ1-5, with unresolved D. Germline assignment: CDR1 MGHDK and CDR2 SYGVNS. The CDR3 is made up of 14 amino acids. The full variable domain, with the rest looked up from reference TRBV25-1 and TRBJ1-5, is EADIYQTPRYLVIGTGKKITLECSQTMGHDKMYWYQQDPGMELHLIHYSYGVNSTEKGDLSSESTVSRIRTEHFPLTLESARPSHTSQYLCAISGRRGSQPQHFGDGTRLSIL.

This clonotype was recorded many times. Here the CDR3 reads CASSSGTENTEAFF. The CDR3 DNA sequence: TGTGCCAGCAGTTCCGGGACAGAGAACACTGAAGCTTTCTTT. The rearrangement joins TRBV6-5 to TRBJ1-1; 7 positions match TRBD1. V dropped 4 bases and J dropped 1; count of bases not matched to a gene: 3. Germline-derived CDR1 and CDR2 are MNHEY and SVGAGI. CDR3 length: 14 amino acids.

A remark on this clonotype: A much larger clone differs by one base, so this may be a read error. The chain carries TRBV5-1 and TRBJ1-5; D may be TRBD1 (6 bases). V was pared by 0 bases and J by 3 bases, with 10 bases between. This CDR3 is 15 amino acids long. The germline V gene has CDR1 SGHRS and CDR2 YFSETQ. Here the CDR3 DNA reads TGCGCCAGCAGCTTGGAACAGGGAGTCAATCAGCCCCAGCATTTT. This sequence encodes CASSLEQGVNQPQHF. Together with reference TRBV5-1 and TRBJ1-5, the CDR3 gives the full variable domain: KAGVTQTPRYLIKTRGQQVTLSCSPISGHRSVSWYQQTPGQGLQFLFEYFSETQRNKGNFPGRFSGRQFSNSRSEMNVSTLELGDSALYLCASSLEQGVNQPQHFGDGTRLSIL.

Notes on this clonotype: This may stem from a read error, because a much larger clone lies one nucleotide away. The gene calls are TRBV7-3 and TRBJ2-7; 12 bases are shared with TRBD1. CDR1 and CDR2 from the germline V gene are SGHTA and FQGTGA. This CDR3 has 16 residues. J lost 4 bases, V lost 7 bases, and 11 bases had no gene match. DNA of the CDR3: TGTGCCAGCAATCGATCCGGGACAGGGGGCTTTTACGAGCAGTACTTC. Translation gives CASNRSGTGGFYEQYF.

This chain uses TRBV6-2 or TRBV6-3 with TRBJ2-2; no firm D call. The CDR3 length is 16 residues. V lost 2 bases and J 0 bases, leaving 10 bases between the germline ends. Germline V gene lookup returns CDR1 MNHEY and CDR2 SVGEGT. As DNA, the CDR3 is TGTGCCAGCAGTTACGCTCTACAGACGAACACCGGGGAGCTGTTTTTT. Translated: CASSYALQTNTGELFF.

This clonotype occurred many times. This chain connects TRBV9 to TRBJ2-3; maybe TRBD2 (7 bases). Germline CDR1 and CDR2: SGDLS and YYNGEE. The CDR3 has 18 residues. V gave up 0 bases and J gave up 0 bases, with 17 bases separating them. The CDR3, as DNA: TGTGCCAGCAGCGTAGCTTGGGGGGGCCGGCGGAGCACAGATACGCAGTATTTT. Translation gives CASSVAWGGRRSTDTQYF.